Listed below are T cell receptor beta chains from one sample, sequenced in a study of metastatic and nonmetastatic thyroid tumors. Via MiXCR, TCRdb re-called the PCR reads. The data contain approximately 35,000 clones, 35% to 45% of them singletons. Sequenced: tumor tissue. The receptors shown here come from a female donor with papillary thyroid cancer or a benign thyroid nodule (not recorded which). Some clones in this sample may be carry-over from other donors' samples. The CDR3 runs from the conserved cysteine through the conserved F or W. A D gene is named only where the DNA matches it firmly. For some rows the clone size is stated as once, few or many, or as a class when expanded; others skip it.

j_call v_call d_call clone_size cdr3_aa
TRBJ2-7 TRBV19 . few CASSRDNEYEQYF
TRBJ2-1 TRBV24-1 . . CATSDFSSRRFNEQFF
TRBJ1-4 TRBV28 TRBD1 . CASSSPTGADEKLFF
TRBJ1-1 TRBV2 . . CASSGLAGEAFF
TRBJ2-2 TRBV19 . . CASSGQSNTGELFF
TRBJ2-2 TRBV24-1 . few CATQLSQGFTGELFF
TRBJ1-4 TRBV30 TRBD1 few CAWGPDRGEKLFF
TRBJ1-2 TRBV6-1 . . CASSFAGEGPRYGYTF
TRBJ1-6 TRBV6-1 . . CASKENSPNNSPLHF
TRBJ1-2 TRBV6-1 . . CASRRGYNYGYTF
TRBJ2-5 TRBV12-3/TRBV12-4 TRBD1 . CASRRQGHPGETQYF
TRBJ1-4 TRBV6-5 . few CASSYSGPTNEKLFF
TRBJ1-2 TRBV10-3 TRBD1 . CAISEMGSHRGQGYTF
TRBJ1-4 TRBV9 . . CASSVEARVDEKLFF
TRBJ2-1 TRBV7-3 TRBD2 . CASSLSGSSYNEQFF
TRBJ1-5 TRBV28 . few CASTLSQHF
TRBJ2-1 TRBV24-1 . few CALSPSGTVDNEQFF
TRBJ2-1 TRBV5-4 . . CASSLTGNEQFF
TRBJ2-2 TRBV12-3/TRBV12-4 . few CASADGGDTGELFF
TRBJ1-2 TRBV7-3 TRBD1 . CASSFYSGQAIYGYTF
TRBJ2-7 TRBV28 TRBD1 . CASSLPGGHEQYF
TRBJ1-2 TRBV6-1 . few CASSPRGGGYGYTF
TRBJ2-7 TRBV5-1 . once CASSLVGDEQYF